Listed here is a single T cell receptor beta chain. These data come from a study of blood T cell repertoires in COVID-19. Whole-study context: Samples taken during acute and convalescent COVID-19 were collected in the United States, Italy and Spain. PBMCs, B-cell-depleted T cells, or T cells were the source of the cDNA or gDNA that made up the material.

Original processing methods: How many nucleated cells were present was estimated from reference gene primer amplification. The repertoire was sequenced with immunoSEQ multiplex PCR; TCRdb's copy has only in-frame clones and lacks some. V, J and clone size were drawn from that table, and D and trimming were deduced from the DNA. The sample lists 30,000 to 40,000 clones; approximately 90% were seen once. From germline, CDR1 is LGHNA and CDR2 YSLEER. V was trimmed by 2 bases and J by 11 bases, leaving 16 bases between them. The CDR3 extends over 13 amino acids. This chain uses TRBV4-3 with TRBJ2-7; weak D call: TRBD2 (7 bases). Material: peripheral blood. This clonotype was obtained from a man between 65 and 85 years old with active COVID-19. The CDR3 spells CASSQLGGGPKYF. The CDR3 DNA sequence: TGCGCCAGCAGCCAATTAGGCGGGGGCCCCAAGTACTTC.